Detailed here is one T cell receptor (beta chain). As yet, its antigen is unknown. It differs at one base from a far larger clone, so likely a read error. This sample is part of a study of regulatory T cells in long-lasting Graves disease. Study results and limitations: In persistent patients, shared public clonotypes (over 2,500) outnumbered those in new patients (966).

Arm-PCR of CDR3 regions with iRepertoire HTBI primers generated TCR beta libraries. In the original processing: Taken together, the samples had 62 TRBV and 14 TRBJ segments identified. MiXCR was run by TCRdb on the multiplex PCR reads, yielding one entry per CDR3 protein. TCRdb, not the authors, supplied the V and J calls. The sample records 200,000 to 300,000 distinct CDR3 sequences, 20% to 25% being singletons. The time point here: newly diagnosed GD, antithyroid drugs for less than 3 months. Extracted PBMC RNA gave rise to the TCR library. Sequences were derived from peripheral blood mononuclear cells (PBMCs), sampled at new diagnosis, from a patient treated with antithyroid drugs. This TCR derives from a female donor with Graves disease.

This CDR3 reads CSARLAGAKVYNEQYF. The CDR3 region has the DNA TGCAGTGCACGGCTAGCGGGAGCGAAGGTCTACAATGAGCAGTACTTC. The chain couples TRBV20-1 to TRBJ2-7; TRBD2 aligns across 10 bases. The CDR3 extends over 16 amino acids. Trimming cost V 6 bases and J 7 bases; bases outside gene matches: 18. Germline loops: CDR1 DFQATT, CDR2 SNEGSKA (reference sequence).